Included here is one T cell receptor beta chain sequence, with context. Its antigen is unknown. Trimming removed 4 bases from V and 1 base from J, with 7 bases in between. The CDR3 has 12 residues. CDR1 is SQVTM and CDR2 is ANQGSEA in the germline V gene. TEMRA cells underwent FACS enrichment and CD8+ and CD4+ T cells underwent negative isolation. RNA in amounts of about 0.5 to 1 ug was reverse transcribed with random hexamers. A multiplex approach, immunoSEQ multiplex PCR, amplified TCR beta CDR3 across 54 Vbeta and 13 Jbeta. TCRdb called the immunoSEQ multiplex PCR reads again in MiXCR, with one record for every CDR3 protein. The sample yields about 160,000 distinct CDR3 sequences, 95% to 97% seen once. This entry belongs to a study of CD8 T cells in Susac syndrome. Study as a whole: There were Susac syndrome patients who were therapy-naive at blood draw, others on corticosteroids, and others on intravenous immunoglobulin alone.

Study findings and constraints: Clonal expansion was not observed in the Susac syndrome CD4+ T cell repertoires.

The gene calls are TRBV29-1 and TRBJ1-1; no definite D call. This receptor was taken from a human donor with Susac syndrome. Material: CD4+ T cells from PBMCs. CDR3 sequence (DNA): TGCAGCGTTGGTCGGAGGAACACTGAAGCTTTCTTT. Its translation is CSVGRRNTEAFF.